This T cell receptor (beta chain) was observed in a study of T cell responses to AZD1222 COVID-19 vaccine. Across the whole study: Second-dose intervals of approximately 4 or approximately 12 weeks were pooled. Study results and caveats: White British ancestry dominated among donors, who included more females, and clonal diversity was possibly underestimated.

Trimming removed 3 bases from V and 4 bases from J; junction bases left unmatched: 8. Germline V gene lookup returns CDR1 MDHEN and CDR2 SYDVKM. There are 15 residues in the CDR3. Sequencing was performed with immunoSEQ multiplex PCR; in TCRdb, only in-frame clones are kept and a portion is missing. The sample contains approximately 74,000 clones, 70% to 90% of which appear only once. As for this clone: The antigen remains undetermined.

This chain joins TRBV28 and TRBJ1-1, with 7 bases matching TRBD1. This sample comprised peripheral blood, obtained on day 0 of AZD1222 vaccination. The receptor's source is an adult in good health. The CDR3 bases are TGTGCCAGCAGTTTGACAGGGAATTTTGGCACTGAAGCTTTCTTT. This gives the protein CASSLTGNFGTEAFF.